The 24 T cell receptor beta chains reported below all come from one sample, sequenced in a study of beta chain features in type 1 diabetes listed by TCRdb under 2018. The paper's findings and limits, for the study overall: A moderate but significant shortening of TCRB CDR3 length was observed in type 1 diabetes patients in all four CD4+ subsets.

Library preparation employed the immunoSEQ multiplex PCR assay. All of the isolated RNA was reverse transcribed with the High Capacity cDNA Reverse Transcription Kit, so expressed TCRB transcripts were sequenced. The source is immuneACCESS, and TCRdb retained only in-frame sequences with V and J called. Part of the clones is not carried over; for the studies checked, unresolved V genes explain less than half of this, and the remainder is unexplained. In all, the sample holds about 660,000 clones, and about an eighth of those were seen once. Around 0.04% of the sample rests with the top ten. These receptors' antigens are unknown. The sequencing input was naive CD4+ T cells from blood. Reading the label with the study, this specimen's cell subset or site is: true naive CD4+ T cells. The receptors originated from a man aged 18 to 30 with type 1 diabetes.

Only a few counts were recorded for this clone. The chain is built from TRBV18 and TRBJ1-1, with a possible D match to TRBD1 (6 bases). The CDR3 totals 15 residues. Deletions cut 3 bases from V and 3 bases from J, with 14 bases between. Germline loops: CDR1 KGHSH, CDR2 LQKENI. The CDR3: CASSPPQGRDTEAFF. The CDR3 region has the DNA TGTGCCAGCTCACCTCCACAGGGAAGGGACACTGAAGCTTTCTTT.

This clone was seen more than once but under ten times. The gene calls are TRBV4-3 and TRBJ2-1, with 12 bases lining up with TRBD1. V lost 1 base and J lost 10; bases outside the gene matches: 5. Germline V gives CDR1 LGHNA, CDR2 YSLEER. The CDR3 covers 15 residues. CDR3 nucleotide sequence: TGCGCCAGCAGCCAAGCTGGGACAGGGGGCAGGGAGCAGTTCTTC. It encodes CASSQAGTGGREQFF.

Concerning this clone: The same CDR3 arises from other DNA sequences in this sample as well. The genes are TRBV7-2 and TRBJ2-3; the D gene is possibly TRBD1 (5 bases). Germline-derived CDR1 and CDR2 are SGHTA and FQGNSA. The CDR3 extends over 14 amino acids. Deletions cut 1 base from V and 4 bases from J, with 9 bases between. The CDR3 loop reads CASSLGQGPDTQYF. The DNA of the CDR3 is TGTGCCAGCAGCTTAGGGCAGGGCCCAGATACGCAGTATTTT.

The chain joins TRBV19 to TRBJ2-2; 10 nucleotides align to TRBD2. Germline V gene sequence: CDR1 LNHDA, CDR2 SQIVND (reference sequence). The ends lost 3 bases at V and 4 bases at J; junction bases unmatched: 8. The CDR3 covers 17 residues. The CDR3 here is CASSIRGLARITGELFF. The CDR3 coding sequence is TGTGCCAGTAGTATTAGGGGACTAGCGCGGATCACCGGGGAGCTGTTTTTT.

This clone was detected only a few times. The chain joins TRBV6-5 to TRBJ2-3; 10 bases match TRBD2. V lost 4 bases, J lost 6 bases, and 4 bases stayed unmatched. This CDR3 comprises 14 residues. Per the germline V gene, CDR1 is MNHEY and CDR2 is SVGAGI. CDR3 nucleotides: TGTGCCAGCAGTTTTCTAGCGGGGGCGGATACGCAGTATTTT. This translates into CASSFLAGADTQYF.

In this sample, this clone turned up a few times. The chain has TRBV6-5 and TRBJ2-1; possible D gene TRBD1, 6 bases. Germline-derived CDR1 and CDR2 are MNHEY and SVGAGI. Trimming took off 6 bases at V and 6 bases at J, with 18 bases between the two ends. CDR3 length: 15 amino acids. The CDR3 nucleotides read TGTGCCAGCAGACCTTCCGGGACACACCTCAATGAGCAGTTCTTC. Its protein product is CASRPSGTHLNEQFF.

The sample holds one count of this clone. The CDR3 sequence: CAWKSAADTQYF. The DNA of the CDR3 is TGTGCCTGGAAATCAGCAGCAGATACGCAGTATTTT. The chain combines TRBV30 with TRBJ2-3; D is ambiguous. This CDR3 has 12 residues. Trimming pared 4 bases from V and 4 bases from J, leaving 9 bases between. From germline, CDR1 is GTSNPN and CDR2 SVGIG (reference sequence).

The rearrangement uses TRBV30 and TRBJ2-7; D unresolved. This CDR3 region has 12 residues. CDR1 is GTSNPN and CDR2 is SVGIG in the germline V gene (reference sequence). Trimming took off 3 bases at V and 0 bases at J, with 6 bases between the two ends. The CDR3 spells CAWRTNSYEQYF. The CDR3 DNA reads TGTGCCTGGAGGACCAACTCCTACGAGCAGTACTTC. Together with reference TRBV30 and TRBJ2-7, the CDR3 gives the full variable domain: SQTIHQWPATLVQPVGSPLSLECTVEGTSNPNLYWYRQAAGRGLQLLFYSVGIGQISSEVPQNLSASRPQDRQFILSSKKLLLSDSGFYLCAWRTNSYEQYFGPGTRLTVT.

This chain uses TRBV11-1 with TRBJ1-5; D is uncertain. The CDR3 extends over 10 amino acids. Germline CDR1 SGHAT, CDR2 FQDESV (reference sequence). V gave up 5 bases and J gave up 10 bases, with 6 bases separating them. DNA of the CDR3: TGTGCCAGCAGCCACCCACCCCAGCATTTT. This encodes CASSHPPQHF.

The chain combines TRBV6-6 with TRBJ2-7; possibly TRBD1 for D (5 bases). Germline loops: CDR1 MNHNY, CDR2 SVGAGI (reference sequence). V lost 2 bases, J lost 5 bases, and 10 bases lay in between. The CDR3 covers 13 residues. The DNA of the CDR3 is TGTGCCAGCAGTTACCATCGACAGAACGAGCAGTACTTC. Translation gives CASSYHRQNEQYF.

V gene TRBV28 combines with J gene TRBJ2-6; D gene unclear. CDR3 length: 15 residues. Germline V lookup: CDR1 MDHEN, CDR2 SYDVKM. V lost 3 bases, J lost 1 base, and 7 bases lay in between. CDR3 region: CASSFSASGANVLTF. CDR3 in DNA: TGTGCCAGCAGTTTTTCGGCTTCTGGGGCCAACGTCCTGACTTTC.

The rearrangement joins TRBV5-1 to TRBJ1-2; possible D gene TRBD1, 6 bases. The CDR3 consists of 14 residues. CDR1 and CDR2 from the germline V gene are SGHRS and YFSETQ. V shed 4 bases and J shed 6 bases, with 16 bases lying between them. In DNA form, the CDR3 reads TGCGCCAGCAGCCTAGACAGGAATGCAGATGGCTACACCTTC. It specifies CASSLDRNADGYTF.

V usage is TRBV9 and J usage is TRBJ1-1; the match to TRBD1 covers 7 bases. Looked up from germline, CDR1 is SGDLS and CDR2 is YYNGEE. The CDR3 runs 12 residues. Trimming removed 3 bases from V and 5 bases from J; junction bases left unmatched: 1. The CDR3 coding sequence is TGTGCCAGCAGCGCGGACAGGACTGAAGCTTTCTTT. Its translation: CASSADRTEAFF.

The chain employs TRBV2 and TRBJ2-3; 11 positions agree with TRBD2. J gave up 3 bases and V 4 bases, and 0 bases lay outside the gene matches. CDR1 is SNHLY and CDR2 is FYNNEI in the germline V gene. This CDR3 is built from 14 residues. The CDR3 DNA follows: TGTGCCAGCAGTGCTAGCGGGAGGACAGATACGCAGTATTTT. Protein product: CASSASGRTDTQYF.

Only a few counts were recorded for this clone. The V gene is TRBV7-9, the J gene TRBJ2-3; TRBD2 aligns across 7 bases. CDR3 length: 16 residues. V was clipped by 4 bases and J by 1 base; unmatched bases: 8. Looked up from germline, CDR1 is SEHNR and CDR2 is FQNEAQ (reference sequence). CDR3 nucleotides: TGTGCCAGCAGCTCATCTGTGCTAGCGGGCACAGATACGCAGTATTTT. Its protein is CASSSSVLAGTDTQYF. Complete variable domain (other parts from reference TRBV7-9 and TRBJ2-3): DTGVSQNPRHKITKRGQNVTFRCDPISEHNRLYWYRQTLGQGPEFLTYFQNEAQLEKSRLLSDRFSAERPKGSFSTLEIQRTEQGDSAMYLCASSSSVLAGTDTQYFGPGTRLTVL.

Only a few counts were recorded for this clone. This sequence joins TRBV2 and TRBJ2-2; D uncertain. This CDR3 has 13 residues. Germline CDR1 reads SNHLY; CDR2 reads FYNNEI. Trimming pared 8 bases from V and 1 base from J, leaving 8 bases between. The CDR3 protein is CASGKGNTGELFF. The CDR3 bases are TGTGCCAGCGGCAAAGGGAACACCGGGGAGCTGTTTTTT.

There are a few counts of this clone. The rearrangement links TRBV15 to TRBJ1-4; D not certain. Germline V gene sequence: CDR1 LNHNV, CDR2 YYDKDF (reference sequence). This CDR3 has 18 amino acids. Between the trimmed V and J ends, which lost 3 bases and 0 bases, there was a span of 17 bases. CDR3 amino acids: CATSSDMSWNATNEKLFF. CDR3 coding DNA: TGTGCCACCAGCAGCGATATGAGTTGGAATGCAACTAATGAAAAACTGTTTTTT.

This clone was recorded a few times. The chain couples TRBV29-1 to TRBJ1-1; the D is unclear. Trimming stripped 5 bases from V and 2 bases from J, with 21 bases between. This CDR3 has 16 residues. The germline gives CDR1 SQVTM, CDR2 ANQGSEA. CDR3 coding DNA: TGCAGCGTTCGTTACCGGTGGCAGGCAAAAAACACTGAAGCTTTCTTT. Amino acids: CSVRYRWQAKNTEAFF.

The CDR3 sequence: CACGLGYTF. CDR3 nucleotide sequence: TGTGCCTGCGGGCTAGGCTACACCTTC. J is TRBJ1-2 and V is TRBV30; the D is unclear. V was pared by 6 bases and J by 8 bases, with 7 bases between. Germline lookup yields CDR1 GTSNPN and CDR2 SVGIG (reference sequence). The CDR3 loop spans 9 amino acids.

The chain links TRBV27 to TRBJ2-7; TRBD1 might be the D (6 bases). V lost 6 bases to trimming and J lost 0 bases, with 18 bases between them. The CDR3 consists of 16 residues. Germline values: CDR1 MNHEY, CDR2 SMNVEV (reference sequence). The CDR3 nucleotides read TGTGCCAGCAGCGAACAGGGCAGCGGTAGCTCCTACGAGCAGTACTTC. Protein sequence: CASSEQGSGSSYEQYF.

The gene calls are TRBV5-1 and TRBJ2-1, with 11 bases lining up with TRBD2. The V segment lost 2 bases and the J segment 6 bases; nucleotides outside the gene matches: 10. CDR3 length: 17 residues. Germline CDR1 reads SGHRS; CDR2 reads YFSETQ. DNA for the CDR3: TGCGCCAGCAGCTTTAGCACTAGCGGGAGAGCCTCCAATGAGCAGTTCTTC. Encoded protein: CASSFSTSGRASNEQFF.

This clone was seen more than once but under ten times. The CDR3 here is CASSLRRGHEQYF. CDR3 nucleotide sequence: TGTGCCAGCAGCTTAAGGAGGGGACACGAGCAGTACTTC. The chain combines TRBV7-9 with TRBJ2-7, with D possibly TRBD2 on 6 matching bases. CDR3 size: 13 residues. Trimming took 2 bases from V and 5 from J, leaving 10 bases between them. The V gene's germline CDR1 is SEHNR and CDR2 FQNEAQ (reference sequence).

V usage is TRBV28 and J usage is TRBJ1-4; D ambiguous. CDR3 size: 12 residues. V was shortened by 3 bases and J by 8 bases, with 7 bases between the two germline ends. The germline CDR1 and CDR2 sequences are MDHEN and SYDVKM. CDR3 nucleotide sequence: TGTGCCAGCAGTTTGTCAGCCGAAAAACTGTTTTTT. Encoded protein: CASSLSAEKLFF.

This chain joins TRBV7-9 and TRBJ1-2, with 7 bases fitting TRBD1. The J segment lost 4 bases and the V segment lost 5 bases, leaving 4 bases of the junction unmatched. Germline V lookup: CDR1 SEHNR, CDR2 FQNEAQ (reference sequence). This CDR3 region has 13 residues. CDR3 amino acids: CASSPRTGYGYTF. The CDR3 DNA sequence: TGTGCCAGCAGCCCCAGGACAGGCTATGGCTACACCTTC.